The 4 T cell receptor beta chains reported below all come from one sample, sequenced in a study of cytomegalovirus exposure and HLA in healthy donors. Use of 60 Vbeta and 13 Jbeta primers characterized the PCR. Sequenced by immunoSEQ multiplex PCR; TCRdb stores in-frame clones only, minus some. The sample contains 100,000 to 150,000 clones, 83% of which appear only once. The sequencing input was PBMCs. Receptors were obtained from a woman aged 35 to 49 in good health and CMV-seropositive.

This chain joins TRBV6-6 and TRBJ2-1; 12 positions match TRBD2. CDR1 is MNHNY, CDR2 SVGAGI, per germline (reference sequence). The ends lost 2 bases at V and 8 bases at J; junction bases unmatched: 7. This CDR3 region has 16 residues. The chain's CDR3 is CASSYIASGRAHEQFF. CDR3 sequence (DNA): TGTGCCAGCAGTTACATCGCTAGCGGGAGGGCTCATGAGCAGTTCTTC.

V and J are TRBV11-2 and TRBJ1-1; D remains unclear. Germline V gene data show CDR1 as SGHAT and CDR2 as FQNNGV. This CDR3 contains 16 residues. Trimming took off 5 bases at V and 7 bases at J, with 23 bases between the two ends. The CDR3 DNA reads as TGTGCCAGCAGCCCACTTTACGACGGGGTTTTCGGTGAAGCTTTCTTT. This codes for CASSPLYDGVFGEAFF.

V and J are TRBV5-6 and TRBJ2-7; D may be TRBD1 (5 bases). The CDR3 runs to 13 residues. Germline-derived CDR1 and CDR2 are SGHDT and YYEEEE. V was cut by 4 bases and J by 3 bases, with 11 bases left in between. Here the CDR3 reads CASSARQYYEQYF. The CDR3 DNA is TGTGCCAGCAGCGCCAGACAGTACTACGAGCAGTACTTC.

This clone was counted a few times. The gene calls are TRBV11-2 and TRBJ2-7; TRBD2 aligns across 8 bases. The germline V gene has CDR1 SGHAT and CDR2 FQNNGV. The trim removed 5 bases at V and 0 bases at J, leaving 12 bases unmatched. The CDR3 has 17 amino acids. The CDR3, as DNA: TGTGCCAGCAGCCACTTAAGCCTAGCGGGCCCCTCCTACGAGCAGTACTTC. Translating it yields CASSHLSLAGPSYEQYF. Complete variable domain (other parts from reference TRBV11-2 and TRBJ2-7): EAGVAQSPRYKIIEKRQSVAFWCNPISGHATLYWYQQILGQGPKLLIQFQNNGVVDDSQLPKDRFSAERLKGVDSTLKIQPAKLEDSAVYLCASSHLSLAGPSYEQYFGPGTRLTVT.